Below, 5 T cell receptor beta chains from the same sample are listed, as sequenced in a study of response to subunit inactivated influenza vaccine. TCRdb re-called the RT-PCR reads through MiXCR, storing one row per CDR3 protein. The sample includes hundreds of thousands of distinct CDR3 sequences, approximately 15% of them seen just once. The sequencing here drew on PBMCs from blood, taken 14 to 15 days before vaccination. The receptor source for this set is a man aged 45-65 years who received an inactivated influenza vaccine.

This CDR3 is CSGIQTGGLHEQYF. CDR3 DNA sequence: TGCAGTGGGATTCAGACAGGAGGGTTGCACGAGCAGTACTTC. The chain carries TRBV20-1 and TRBJ2-7; possibly TRBD1 or TRBD2 for D (6 bases each). CDR1 and CDR2 (germline): DFQATT, SNEGSKA (reference sequence). The V gene lost 7 bases and the J gene lost 5 bases, with 21 bases spanning the gap. The CDR3 runs 14 residues.

The chain carries TRBV30 and TRBJ2-3; 12 bases are a match to TRBD2. Per germline, CDR1 GTSNPN and CDR2 SVGIG (reference sequence). This CDR3 is 12 amino acids long. J gave up 9 bases and V 2 bases, and 0 bases lay outside the gene matches. The CDR3 region is CAWSLAGGTQYF. The CDR3 DNA reads TGTGCCTGGAGTCTAGCGGGAGGGACGCAGTATTTT.

This clonotype was picked up a small number of times. The CDR3 DNA is TGCGCCAGCAGCTTGGACCCCCAATACTCTGGAAACACCATATATTTT. Translation: CASSLDPQYSGNTIYF. V and J are TRBV5-1 and TRBJ1-3; no clear D. Germline V gene lookup returns CDR1 SGHRS and CDR2 YFSETQ. This CDR3 contains 16 residues. Trimming left V 0 bases short and J 0 bases short, with 10 bases between.

This clonotype was recorded a few times. This chain connects TRBV11-2 to TRBJ2-7; either TRBD1 or TRBD2 may fit D (11 bases each). The CDR3 sequence is 19 residues long. Trimming pared 1 base from V and 3 bases from J, leaving 25 bases between. Germline lookup yields CDR1 SGHAT and CDR2 FQNNGV. The chain's CDR3 is CASSLGGTGGLADRYEQYF. CDR3 in DNA: TGTGCCAGCAGCTTAGGAGGGACAGGGGGACTAGCGGACCGCTACGAGCAGTACTTC.

The chain links TRBV7-6 to TRBJ2-1, with D perhaps TRBD1 (5 bases). CDR1 is SGHVS and CDR2 is FNYEAQ in the germline V gene. Deletions cut 2 bases from V and 8 bases from J, with 10 bases between. CDR3 length equals 13 residues. The CDR3 spells CASSLWGGYEQFF. CDR3 DNA: TGTGCCAGCAGCTTATGGGGCGGATATGAGCAGTTCTTC.